The 10 T cell receptor beta chains in this list originate from one sample, sequenced in a study of blood T cell repertoires in COVID-19. Only in-frame clones appear in the TCRdb table, and some are missing; sequencing was by immunoSEQ multiplex PCR. Here the sample spans a few hundred thousand clones, 89% being singletons. Sequenced input: peripheral blood. These receptors all stem from a young man who had recovered from COVID-19.

J is TRBJ1-1 and V is TRBV6-6, with TRBD1 matching 8 bases. The CDR3 is 14 amino acids. V lost 4 bases and J lost 5; bases outside the gene matches: 6. Germline V gene data show CDR1 as MNHNY and CDR2 as SVGAGI (reference sequence). Here the CDR3 DNA reads TGTGCCAGCAGTTCGCCGGACAGGGCTACTGAAGCTTTCTTT. Protein sequence: CASSSPDRATEAFF.

The chain links TRBV7-9 to TRBJ2-7; D perhaps matches TRBD2 (5 bases). The germline V and J ends were trimmed by 5 bases and 3 bases, with 17 bases remaining between them. The CDR3 runs to 15 residues. Per germline, CDR1 SEHNR and CDR2 FQNEAQ (reference sequence). The CDR3 bases are TGTGCCAGCAGCGCCCAGGACGGGGAGTTCTACGAGCAGTACTTC. This gives the protein CASSAQDGEFYEQYF.

V usage is TRBV3-1 (or the pseudogene TRBV3-2) and J usage is TRBJ2-7; D not certain. The CDR3 loop spans 14 amino acids. Germline V gene data show CDR1 as LGHDT and CDR2 as YNNKEL (reference sequence). Trimming shortened V by 0 bases and J by 0 bases, and 6 bases separated the two germline ends. The DNA of the CDR3 is TGTGCCAGCAGCCAAGAGGTGAGCTCCTACGAGCAGTACTTC. Translation gives CASSQEVSSYEQYF.

The rearrangement joins TRBV29-1 to TRBJ1-6; D is possibly TRBD1 (5 bases). Germline assignment: CDR1 SQVTM and CDR2 ANQGSEA. Trimming took 4 bases from V and 9 from J, leaving 10 bases between them. There are 12 residues in the CDR3. The CDR3 coding sequence is TGCAGCGTTGGTGACAGTTCTTCACCCCTCCACTTT. Its translation: CSVGDSSSPLHF.

This clone was counted once. This rearrangement joins TRBV2 to TRBJ1-2; a possible D gene is TRBD1 (6 bases). V gave up 3 bases and J gave up 3 bases, with 20 bases separating them. This CDR3 has 17 amino acids. In germline, CDR1 is SNHLY, CDR2 FYNNEI. CDR3 in DNA: TGTGCCAGCAGTGAGGCTTACGGGGGGGGGCCCGACTATGGCTACACCTTC. This translates into CASSEAYGGGPDYGYTF.

The chain joins TRBV9 to TRBJ2-3, with 8 bases lining up with TRBD2. With 0 bases clipped from V and 1 base from J, the junction kept 4 bases outside the gene matches. This CDR3 comprises 16 residues. CDR1 SGDLS and CDR2 YYNGEE come from the germline V gene. In DNA, the CDR3 is TGTGCCAGCAGCGTAGCCAGCGGGGGCCGCACAGATACGCAGTATTTT. Residues: CASSVASGGRTDTQYF.

The rearrangement uses TRBV9 and TRBJ1-1; the D gene is possibly TRBD1 (5 bases). The V gene lost 6 bases and the J gene lost 5 bases, with 11 bases spanning the gap. CDR3 length: 12 residues. The V gene's germline CDR1 is SGDLS and CDR2 YYNGEE. This chain's CDR3 is CASTSGGTEAFF. The CDR3 nucleotides read TGTGCCAGCACCTCTGGGGGGACTGAAGCTTTCTTT.

This chain links TRBV5-6 with TRBJ1-5; 10 bases fit TRBD1. CDR1 is SGHDT and CDR2 is YYEEEE in the germline V gene. The ends lost 4 bases at V and 7 bases at J; junction bases unmatched: 8. The CDR3 extends over 15 amino acids. CDR3 coding DNA: TGTGCCAGCAGCCGGGACAGGGGACAACTGCAGCCCCAGCATTTT. It is translated as CASSRDRGQLQPQHF.

The chain couples TRBV5-6 to TRBJ2-5; D is possibly TRBD2 (6 bases). The CDR3 is 13 amino acids. Trimming cost V 2 bases and J 5 bases, with 10 bases left between them. Germline V lookup: CDR1 SGHDT, CDR2 YYEEEE. This CDR3 is CASSFREVETQYF. In DNA, the CDR3 is TGTGCCAGCAGCTTCAGGGAGGTGGAGACCCAGTACTTC.

The chain joins TRBV9 to TRBJ2-3, with TRBD2 matching 12 bases. The germline V gene has CDR1 SGDLS and CDR2 YYNGEE. V was pared by 4 bases and J by 0 bases, with 12 bases of the junction left unmatched. The CDR3 is 19 amino acids. The DNA of the CDR3 is TGTGCCAGCAGCCCCCTCGGACTAGCGGGAATTACTAGCACAGATACGCAGTATTTT. Amino acids: CASSPLGLAGITSTDTQYF.